The next 31 T cell receptor beta chains were all read from a single sample in a study of T-cell reconstitution after alpha-beta-depleted transplantation in children. Using unique molecular identifiers, the investigators prepared the TCRbeta library. In TCRdb, the PCR reads were re-called with MiXCR into one record per CDR3 protein. The sample lists around 500,000 distinct CDR3 sequences, roughly 23% seen once, with less than 15% in the top ten. The source was PBMCs, mostly from graft donor cells, collected 360 days after TCRalphabeta/CD19-depleted stem cell transplant. The receptors here all came from a boy under three years old who had a stem cell transplant for acute myeloid leukemia, so the T cells may come from the graft donor.

The table lists this clonotype with a few counts. V is TRBV7-6 and J is TRBJ1-2; TRBD1 is a possible D gene (6 bases). The CDR3 spans 13 residues. V lost 6 bases and J lost 8, with 16 bases in between. The V gene's germline CDR1 is SGHVS and CDR2 FNYEAQ. The DNA of the CDR3 is TGTGCCAGCAGTACAGGGCTTCCAGGCGGCTACACCTTC. Translation gives CASSTGLPGGYTF.

The gene calls are TRBV4-3 and TRBJ1-6; tentatively, D is TRBD1 (6 bases). Germline V gene data show CDR1 as LGHNA and CDR2 as YSLEER. The ends were cut back, 0 bases at V and 9 bases at J, with 12 bases in the middle. CDR3 length: 15 amino acids. The CDR3 reads CASSQEYRVTSPLHF. As DNA, the CDR3 is TGCGCCAGCAGCCAAGAGTACAGGGTTACTTCACCCCTCCACTTT.

This clonotype occurred many times. The CDR3 protein is CASSPRGSGGSRDEQFF. For the CDR3, the DNA is TGTGCCAGCAGCCCCCGGGGTAGCGGGGGCTCCCGGGATGAGCAGTTCTTC. This sequence joins TRBV7-9 and TRBJ2-1; 9 bases are shared with TRBD2. V was pared by 5 bases and J by 8 bases, with 16 bases of the junction left unmatched. The CDR3 covers 17 residues. Germline lookup yields CDR1 SEHNR and CDR2 FQNEAQ (reference sequence).

The V and J genes are TRBV7-2 and TRBJ2-7; TRBD2 is a possible D gene (7 bases). Germline V lookup: CDR1 SGHTA, CDR2 FQGNSA. The length of the CDR3 is 16 residues. The V and J ends lost 5 bases and 9 bases respectively, with 26 bases between them. The CDR3 DNA reads TGTGCCAGCAGCCACCCCGCTGGCGGGGGCCCCTCTGTGCAGTACTTC. Its translation: CASSHPAGGGPSVQYF.

This clonotype was picked up many times. This chain links TRBV12-3 or TRBV12-4 with TRBJ2-3; 10 positions match TRBD1. Trimming cost V 6 bases and J 4 bases; bases outside gene matches: 7. CDR3 length equals 15 residues. Here the CDR3 reads CASSGDRGHSDTQYF. In nucleotides, the CDR3 is TGTGCCAGCAGCGGAGACAGGGGGCATTCAGATACGCAGTATTTT.

To note about this clonotype: At one of its ends the junction is not consistent with the germline gene, which may arise from a read error. The chain carries TRBV7-9 and TRBJ1-5, with 9 positions matching TRBD1. Germline V gives CDR1 SEHNR, CDR2 FQNEAQ (reference sequence). The CDR3 is 15 amino acids. CDR3: CASSLGGQGIQAQHF. In nucleotides, the CDR3 is TGTGCCAGCAGCTTAGGGGGACAGGGTATTCAGGCCCAGCATTTT.

The chain is built from TRBV7-2 and TRBJ2-1; 8 bases are a match to TRBD2. J lost 3 bases, V lost 2 bases, and 6 bases had no gene match. Germline V lookup: CDR1 SGHTA, CDR2 FQGNSA. This CDR3 has 16 residues. The CDR3 loop reads CASSLKPAGDYNEQFF. In nucleotides, the CDR3 is TGTGCCAGCAGCTTAAAACCAGCGGGAGACTACAATGAGCAGTTCTTC.

This chain connects TRBV4-1 to TRBJ1-2; 7 nucleotides line up with TRBD1. Germline CDR1 and CDR2: MGHRA and YSYEKL. The junction had 6 bases not matched to a gene; V was cut back by 0 bases and J by 5 bases. The CDR3 contains 15 residues. The CDR3 sequence is CASSQEQGQPYGYTF. The CDR3 DNA is TGCGCCAGCAGCCAAGAACAGGGACAGCCGTATGGCTACACCTTC.

This clonotype was detected many times. This chain links TRBV12-3 or TRBV12-4 with TRBJ2-1; no firm D call. V was shortened by 10 bases and J by 8 bases, with 12 bases between the two germline ends. This CDR3 comprises 11 residues. The chain's CDR3 is CAIATGDEQFF. CDR3 bases: TGTGCCATCGCAACTGGCGATGAGCAGTTCTTC.

This clonotype has at least ten counts. The chain recombines TRBV29-1 with TRBJ2-1, with D maybe TRBD1 (5 bases). The length of the CDR3 is 14 residues. CDR1 SQVTM and CDR2 ANQGSEA come from the germline V gene. Trimming shortened V by 4 bases and J by 6 bases, and 16 bases separated the two germline ends. CDR3 protein: CSVVEPKQVNEQFF. CDR3 bases: TGCAGCGTTGTTGAGCCAAAACAGGTCAATGAGCAGTTCTTC.

The chain combines TRBV29-1 with TRBJ2-1; D possibly corresponds to TRBD2 (7 bases). This CDR3 is 17 amino acids long. Trimming removed 8 bases from V and 1 base from J, with 24 bases in between. Germline assignment: CDR1 SQVTM and CDR2 ANQGSEA. In DNA form, the CDR3 reads TGCAGCCTCACGGCACAGGGAGGGTCTCGGTCCTACAATGAGCAGTTCTTC. This codes for CSLTAQGGSRSYNEQFF.

V usage is TRBV3-1 and J usage is TRBJ1-2; D uncertain. Germline lookup yields CDR1 LGHDT and CDR2 YNNKEL (reference sequence). The CDR3 covers 13 residues. The ends were cut back, 0 bases at V and 5 bases at J, with 7 bases in the middle. The CDR3 loop is CASSQDPSYGYTF. As DNA, the CDR3 is TGTGCCAGCAGCCAAGATCCATCTTATGGCTACACCTTC. Based on the CDR3 plus reference TRBV3-1 and TRBJ1-2, the full variable domain is DTAVSQTPKYLVTQMGNDKSIKCEQNLGHDTMYWYKQDSKKFLKIMFSYNNKELIINETVPNRFSPKSPDKAHLNLHINSLELGDSAVYFCASSQDPSYGYTFGSGTRLTVV.

This clonotype occurred a few times. The V gene is TRBV20-1, the J gene TRBJ2-5; a weak D match, TRBD1 (6 bases). Trimming left V 1 base short and J 4 bases short, with 16 bases between. Germline loops: CDR1 DFQATT, CDR2 SNEGSKA (reference sequence). This CDR3 region has 15 residues. The CDR3 nucleotides read TGCAGTGCTAGAGTGTGGGGGCAGGTTGGAGAGACCCAGTACTTC. Amino acids: CSARVWGQVGETQYF.

The sample holds many counts of this clonotype. The chain joins TRBV20-1 to TRBJ2-7, with D maybe TRBD2 (7 bases). Per germline, CDR1 DFQATT and CDR2 SNEGSKA (reference sequence). Deletions cut 3 bases from V and 2 bases from J, with 14 bases between. The CDR3 is 14 residues long. CDR3 coding DNA: TGCAGTGCTAGGGGGGGGCCAGCAACCTACGAGCAGTACGTC. This translates into CSARGGPATYEQYV.

The chain employs TRBV25-1 and TRBJ2-1; D possibly corresponds to TRBD1 (5 bases). Trimming took 4 bases from V and 3 from J, leaving 16 bases between them. Per the germline V gene, CDR1 is MGHDK and CDR2 is SYGVNS. This CDR3 spans 16 amino acids. Written as DNA, the CDR3 is TGTGCCAGCAGTGGACGGACCAGGGCGGACTACAATGAGCAGTTCTTC. Translation: CASSGRTRADYNEQFF. The full variable domain, rest sourced from reference TRBV25-1 and TRBJ2-1, is EADIYQTPRYLVIGTGKKITLECSQTMGHDKMYWYQQDPGMELHLIHYSYGVNSTEKGDLSSESTVSRIRTEHFPLTLESARPSHTSQYLCASSGRTRADYNEQFFGPGTRLTVL.

The rearrangement links TRBV4-1 to TRBJ1-3, with 8 bases identical to TRBD1. In germline, CDR1 is MGHRA, CDR2 YSYEKL. V shed 8 bases, J shed 6 bases, and the junction held 12 bases outside the gene matches. This CDR3 comprises 15 residues. This CDR3 is CASGLNQGAVNTIYF. The DNA of the CDR3 is TGCGCCAGCGGGTTAAATCAGGGGGCAGTAAACACCATATATTTT.

V is TRBV7-2 and J is TRBJ2-5, with TRBD2 matching 10 bases. This CDR3 is built from 15 residues. The V gene end was trimmed by 4 bases and the J gene end by 4 bases; junction bases not matched to a gene: 6. Germline V gene data show CDR1 as SGHTA and CDR2 as FQGNSA. Here the CDR3 reads CASSSERGGGETQYF. The CDR3 bases are TGTGCCAGCAGCTCCGAGCGGGGGGGCGGAGAGACCCAGTACTTC.

This clonotype was observed at least ten times. This chain uses TRBV29-1 with TRBJ2-5, with a weak D call TRBD2 (6 bases). Germline loops: CDR1 SQVTM, CDR2 ANQGSEA. This CDR3 has 11 amino acids. Trimming stripped 6 bases from V and 3 bases from J, with 8 bases between. CDR3 nucleotide sequence: TGCAGCGTCGCGGGGAAAGAGACCCAGTACTTC. Its translation: CSVAGKETQYF.

The chain is built from TRBV28 and TRBJ1-2; D gene uncertain. V shed 5 bases and J shed 3 bases, with 13 bases lying between them. The CDR3 is 14 residues long. Germline V lookup: CDR1 MDHEN, CDR2 SYDVKM. Written as DNA, the CDR3 is TGTGCCAGCAGTCCACCAGACGGCTACTATGGCTACACCTTC. Translated, it gives CASSPPDGYYGYTF.

This clonotype has ten or more counts. The chain carries TRBV12-5 and TRBJ1-6; D might be TRBD1 (6 bases). CDR1 is LGHNT and CDR2 is FRNRAP in the germline V gene. There are 14 residues in the CDR3. Trimming shortened V by 4 bases and J by 7 bases, and 11 bases separated the two germline ends. CDR3 DNA: TGTGCTAGTGGTTCCGGACAGCTAAATTCACCCCTCCACTTT. It is translated as CASGSGQLNSPLHF.

The chain combines TRBV7-2 with TRBJ1-2, with 9 bases aligning to TRBD1. The CDR3 runs 16 residues. CDR1 SGHTA and CDR2 FQGNSA come from the germline V gene. Losses at the gene ends were 1 base for V and 5 bases for J; bases not matched to a gene: 8. The CDR3 protein is CASSLGSGQGIYGYTF. DNA of the CDR3: TGTGCCAGCAGCTTAGGCTCAGGACAGGGGATTTATGGCTACACCTTC.

To note about this clonotype: A much bigger clone sits one base away, suggesting this may be a read error. The chain carries TRBV20-1 and TRBJ2-2; either TRBD1 or TRBD2 may supply D (5 bases each). The CDR3 is 16 residues long. Germline V CDR1 and CDR2: DFQATT, SNEGSKA (reference sequence). The CDR3 nucleotides are TGCTGTGCTAGGAAGAGGGGAGCTACGAACACCGGGGAGCTGTTTTTT. Protein product: CCARKRGATNTGELFF.

The gene calls are TRBV9 and TRBJ2-1; 13 bases are a match to TRBD2. The length of the CDR3 is 17 residues. Germline V gene data show CDR1 as SGDLS and CDR2 as YYNGEE. With V trimmed by 4 bases and J by 4 bases, 8 bases remained unmatched. The CDR3 loop reads CASSPRLAGGPYNEQFF. For the CDR3, the DNA is TGTGCCAGCAGCCCAAGACTAGCGGGGGGCCCGTACAATGAGCAGTTCTTC.

The chain links TRBV7-2 to TRBJ2-1, with 7 bases that match TRBD1. The V gene end was trimmed by 1 base and the J gene end by 8 bases; junction bases not matched to a gene: 5. Germline assignment: CDR1 SGHTA and CDR2 FQGNSA. The CDR3 has 14 residues. The CDR3 sequence is CASSLETGSHEQFF. The CDR3 region has the DNA TGTGCCAGCAGCTTAGAGACAGGGTCGCATGAGCAGTTCTTC.

This clonotype was recorded many times. This chain connects TRBV9 to TRBJ2-7; D may be TRBD1 or TRBD2 (5 bases each). The CDR3 consists of 14 residues. Germline CDR1 is SGDLS and CDR2 is YYNGEE. V was pared by 4 bases and J by 2 bases, with 13 bases between. CDR3 region: CASSLGTEPYEQYF. The CDR3 DNA reads as TGTGCCAGCAGCCTCGGGACCGAACCCTACGAGCAGTACTTC.

The table lists this clonotype with a few counts. The V gene is TRBV11-2, the J gene TRBJ2-5; D is undetermined. Germline lookup yields CDR1 SGHAT and CDR2 FQNNGV. The CDR3 runs to 16 residues. Trimming stripped 5 bases from V and 0 bases from J, with 16 bases between. CDR3 bases: TGTGCCAGCAGCACTGACTCCGGCGGCTACCAAGAGACCCAGTACTTC. Translated: CASSTDSGGYQETQYF. Drawing the rest from reference TRBV11-2 and TRBJ2-5, the complete variable domain is EAGVAQSPRYKIIEKRQSVAFWCNPISGHATLYWYQQILGQGPKLLIQFQNNGVVDDSQLPKDRFSAERLKGVDSTLKIQPAKLEDSAVYLCASSTDSGGYQETQYFGPGTRLLVL.

This clonotype was seen ten or more times. This chain links TRBV11-2 with TRBJ2-4; D perhaps matches TRBD1 (5 bases). V shed 6 bases and J shed 2 bases, with 17 bases lying between them. Per the germline V gene, CDR1 is SGHAT and CDR2 is FQNNGV. CDR3 length: 16 amino acids. CDR3 residues: CASSIGESLTKNIQYF. CDR3 sequence (DNA): TGTGCCAGCAGTATAGGGGAAAGTTTAACCAAAAACATTCAGTACTTC.

This clonotype was counted between two and nine times. This chain uses TRBV20-1 with TRBJ2-1; D is perhaps TRBD2 (7 bases). CDR1 and CDR2 from the germline V gene are DFQATT and SNEGSKA (reference sequence). The CDR3 covers 16 residues. The V and J ends lost 2 bases and 3 bases respectively, with 17 bases between them. The CDR3 reads CSARPGTGGNYNEQFF. The CDR3 DNA is TGCAGTGCTAGACCCGGGACGGGGGGCAACTACAATGAGCAGTTCTTC.

This clonotype was detected a few times. The chain couples TRBV29-1 to TRBJ2-7; 9 bases match TRBD1. After removal of 4 bases from V and 4 bases from J, the junction contained 5 bases not matched to a gene. This CDR3 spans 13 amino acids. Germline V gene sequence: CDR1 SQVTM, CDR2 ANQGSEA. The CDR3 reads CSVAQGAGYEQYV. The CDR3 DNA is TGCAGCGTTGCACAGGGGGCTGGATACGAGCAGTACGTC.

This sequence joins TRBV7-2 and TRBJ2-7; D is possibly TRBD1 or TRBD2 (5 bases each). Germline V lookup: CDR1 SGHTA, CDR2 FQGNSA. Trimming removed 2 bases from V and 3 bases from J, with 14 bases in between. CDR3 length: 15 amino acids. This chain's CDR3 is CASSLIGDAHYEQYF. The CDR3, as DNA: TGTGCCAGCAGCTTAATCGGGGACGCACACTACGAGCAGTACTTC.

V is TRBV20-1 and J is TRBJ1-5; D unclear. Trimming cost V 4 bases and J 2 bases, with 9 bases left between them. Germline loops: CDR1 DFQATT, CDR2 SNEGSKA (reference sequence). The CDR3 contains 13 residues. The CDR3 nucleotides read TGCAGTGCTACCTACACCGGCAATCAGCCCCAGCATTTT. Amino acids: CSATYTGNQPQHF.